This TCR beta chain was captured in a study of CD8+CD57+ T cells in acquired aplastic anemia. Whole-study context: Sorted CD4+ plus CD8+ cells gave DNA averaging 3.2 ug.

Genomic DNA, serving as template, underwent TCR beta VDJ and CDR3 profiling. TCRdb analysed the reads with MiXCR anew, one entry per CDR3 protein. This sample has about 95,000 distinct CDR3 sequences, with roughly two thirds found just once. This clonotype was picked up many times. What it binds is not known. Patients included in sequencing had previously demonstrated CD8+CD57+ cell expansion by flow cytometry. Severe acquired aplastic anemia was the diagnosis recorded for all patients. Regarding the study as a whole: Overlapping CD8+ CDR3 repertoires of patients and controls contained twenty-nine shared sequences.

Sequenced material: sorted CD4+, CD8+, or CD8+CD57+ T cells (not recorded which) from PBMCs. The TCR originated in a human donor with aplastic anemia.

This CDR3 is CASSEPPTGEETQYF. For the CDR3, the DNA is TGTGCCAGCAGTGAACCCCCTACAGGGGAGGAGACCCAGTACTTC. The chain couples TRBV6-1 to TRBJ2-5, with 7 bases matching TRBD1. V lost 2 bases to trimming and J lost 5 bases; unmatched junction nucleotides: 8. CDR3 length: 15 amino acids. CDR1 is MNHNS, CDR2 SASEGT, per germline.